Given below is one TCR beta chain in context. Antigen unknown. These data are taken from a study of blood T cells in healthy people across ages. Germline lookup yields CDR1 DFQATT and CDR2 SNEGSKA (reference sequence). V was pared by 5 bases and J by 4 bases, with 18 bases between. The CDR3 runs 14 residues. A sample-barcoded 5' primer and a J-beta primer mix were used in a second PCR of about 7 to 12 cycles. From the 5' RACE reads, TCRdb called clonotypes with MiXCR, one entry per CDR3 protein. The sample yields 700,000 to 900,000 distinct CDR3 sequences, roughly 25% seen once. Findings and limits, study-wide: One million T cells yielded diversity estimates that were considered underestimates.

These same data were also listed under a study on T cells of mothers and their children. This second study notes: Donors were a few healthy Caucasian mothers and their six children. A primer called M1S, used in the second PCR, added sample barcodes and 2-4 random nucleotides. Detection yielded no persistent microchimeric T cell clones.

The receptor comes from a boy aged 5 to 17 in good health. This rearrangement joins TRBV20-1 to TRBJ2-7; tentative D call: TRBD1 (5 bases). Input material: blood. The CDR3 reads CSAPERGAFYEQYF. As DNA, the CDR3 is TGCAGTGCTCCCGAAAGGGGCGCTTTTTACGAGCAGTACTTC.